This TCR beta chain was sequenced during a study of tumor-infiltrating lymphocytes in localized non-small cell lung cancer. The table came from immunoSEQ multiplex PCR; TCRdb's copy has only in-frame clones and leaves some out. The sample gives some 5,500 clones, approximately 64% of which show up once; 14% is in the top ten. This CDR3 spans 13 amino acids. V was trimmed by 2 bases and J by 0 bases, leaving 4 bases between them. The germline V gene has CDR1 MNHEY and CDR2 SVGAGI. This chain joins TRBV6-5 and TRBJ1-1, with unresolved D. The receptor was isolated from a human donor with non-small cell lung cancer. The sample comprised uninvolved lung tissue not adjacent to the tumor. In DNA, the CDR3 is TGTGCCAGCAGTTACAGGGTGAACACTGAAGCTTTCTTT. This translates into CASSYRVNTEAFF.